One and the same sample provided the 9 T cell receptor beta chains below, sequenced in a study of shared clonotypes between healthy human individuals. Method: immunoSEQ multiplex PCR; TCRdb's copy keeps in-frame clones and lacks some. The data contain approximately 980,000 clones, 70% to 85% of them singletons. Sequencing input: memory CD4+ T cells sorted from blood. Subset noted: CD45RA-negative fraction. Receptors were obtained from a man aged 18 to 30 in good health.

Remarks on this clone: Relative to the germline gene, one junction end is altered; a read error may explain this. The rearrangement uses TRBV7-7 and TRBJ2-1, with D unresolved. Per the germline V gene, CDR1 is SSHAT and CDR2 is FNYEAQ (reference sequence). This CDR3 contains 15 residues. The DNA of the CDR3 is TGTGCTAGCAGCTTAGAGTCCCGAGTTGGCTCTGAGCAGTTCTTC. It specifies CASSLESRVGSEQFF.

The DNA for the CDR3 is TGTGCCAGCAGCTTAAACCCCGGGGGGAACACCGGGGAGCTGTTTTTT. Its translation is CASSLNPGGNTGELFF. The chain links TRBV7-6 to TRBJ2-2, with D possibly matching TRBD2 (6 bases). V lost 2 bases, J lost 1 base, and 11 bases lay in between. This CDR3 contains 16 residues. Germline CDR1 reads SGHVS; CDR2 reads FNYEAQ.

This clone has more than one count but fewer than ten. In nucleotides, the CDR3 is TGTGCCTGGAGTGTTTACCGACTAGCGGAGATCTCCTACGAGCAGTACTTC. It translates to CAWSVYRLAEISYEQYF. This chain uses TRBV30 with TRBJ2-7; 9 bases line up with TRBD2. CDR3 length: 17 residues. The trim removed 0 bases at V and 0 bases at J, leaving 9 bases unmatched. CDR1 is GTSNPN, CDR2 SVGIG, per germline (reference sequence).

The chain uses TRBV19 and TRBJ1-5; 8 bases align to TRBD1. This CDR3 contains 16 residues. The trim removed 5 bases at V and 2 bases at J, leaving 8 bases unmatched. The V gene's germline CDR1 is LNHDA and CDR2 SQIVND (reference sequence). CDR3 coding DNA: TGTGCCAGTAGTCCCCGCGGACAGGGTGGCAATCAGCCCCAGCATTTT. It specifies CASSPRGQGGNQPQHF.

This clone was counted ten times or more. The gene calls are TRBV6-1 and TRBJ1-1; D might be TRBD1 (5 bases). This CDR3 is 14 amino acids long. V lost 7 bases and J 4 bases, leaving 16 bases between the germline ends. Looked up from germline, CDR1 is MNHNS and CDR2 is SASEGT. CDR3 DNA: TGTGCCAGCAATGGGGGACTTTATTCCACTGAAGCTTTCTTT. It specifies CASNGGLYSTEAFF.

V usage is TRBV19 and J usage is TRBJ2-5, with TRBD1 matching over 7 bases. CDR1 is LNHDA, CDR2 SQIVND, per germline (reference sequence). This CDR3 is built from 13 residues. J lost 6 bases, V lost 5 bases, and 6 bases had no gene match. The CDR3 bases are TGTGCCAGTAGTGATAAACAGGGGCAGACCCAGTACTTC. This codes for CASSDKQGQTQYF. The variable domain in full, with the rest retrieved from reference TRBV19 and TRBJ2-5, is DGGITQSPKYLFRKEGQNVTLSCEQNLNHDAMYWYRQDPGQGLRLIYYSQIVNDFQKGDIAEGYSVSREKKESFPLTVTSAQKNPTAFYLCASSDKQGQTQYFGPGTRLLVL.

This clone was observed a few times. One junction end does not reproduce the germline sequence, and a read error may be involved. The chain recombines TRBV28 with TRBJ2-1, with 9 nucleotides matching TRBD1. The CDR3 length is 15 residues. CDR1 and CDR2 from the germline V gene are MDHEN and SYDVKM. Written as DNA, the CDR3 is TGTGCCAGCAGTTTTAACAGGGGGCCCTATAATGAGCAGTTCTTC. It translates to CASSFNRGPYNEQFF. Using reference TRBV28 and TRBJ2-1 for the parts outside the CDR3, the full variable domain is DVKVTQSSRYLVKRTGEKVFLECVQDMDHENMFWYRQDPGLGLRLIYFSYDVKMKEKGDIPEGYSVSREKKERFSLILESASTNQTSMYLCASSFNRGPYNEQFFGPGTRLTVL.

This chain connects TRBV29-1 to TRBJ2-1; TRBD2 is a possible D gene (6 bases). Trimming took off 6 bases at V and 5 bases at J, with 14 bases between the two ends. The length of the CDR3 is 13 residues. CDR1 SQVTM and CDR2 ANQGSEA come from the germline V gene. The DNA for the CDR3 is TGCAGCGTCGCCGGGACTGTAAACAATGAGCAGTTCTTC. Amino acid sequence: CSVAGTVNNEQFF.

The genes are TRBV4-3 and TRBJ2-7, with D tentatively TRBD2 (5 bases). Trimming removed 0 bases from V and 4 bases from J, with 13 bases in between. Per the germline V gene, CDR1 is LGHNA and CDR2 is YSLEER. The CDR3 is made up of 15 amino acids. CDR3 loop: CASSQEGGVGYEQYF. CDR3 bases: TGCGCCAGCAGCCAAGAAGGAGGAGTCGGGTACGAGCAGTACTTC.